The 27 T cell receptor beta chains in this list originate from one sample, sequenced in a study of OX40 agonist ivuxolimab in advanced cancers. Libraries were built with the immunoSEQ multiplex PCR assay. TCRdb carries this immuneACCESS record with in-frame sequences only. Its versions omit some clonotypes, under half of them owing to an unresolved V gene in the studies checked, with the rest unexplained. Across this sample there are roughly 72,000 clones, with roughly 80% seen only once. Over 4% of the sample is in the top ten clones. The sequencing used CD4+ or CD8+ T cells sorted from blood, collected in a trial of the OX40 agonist ivuxolimab. These receptors all stem from an adult with an advanced solid tumor such as melanoma, head and neck, liver or kidney cancer.

This sequence joins TRBV15 and TRBJ1-5, with a tentative D call TRBD1 (5 bases). The length of the CDR3 is 14 residues. Trimming removed 8 bases at V and 5 bases at J, with 16 bases between. The germline gives CDR1 LNHNV, CDR2 YYDKDF (reference sequence). Written as DNA, the CDR3 is TGTGCCACCTCGGGCAGGGAAAGCCATCAGCCCCAGCATTTT. Translating gives CATSGRESHQPQHF.

The genes are TRBV7-3 and TRBJ2-2; D not certain. V dropped 5 bases and J dropped 0 bases, with 7 bases sitting between them. The CDR3 contains 14 residues. Germline V gene lookup returns CDR1 SGHTA and CDR2 FQGTGA. In nucleotides, the CDR3 is TGTGCCAGCAGCAAAAACGCGAACACCGGGGAGCTGTTTTTT. Amino acids: CASSKNANTGELFF. The variable domain in full, completed from reference TRBV7-3 and TRBJ2-2, reads GAGVSQTPSNKVTEKGKYVELRCDPISGHTALYWYRQSLGQGPEFLIYFQGTGAADDSGLPNDRFFAVRPEGSVSTLKIQRTERGDSAVYLCASSKNANTGELFFGEGSRLTVL.

This chain connects TRBV6-4 to TRBJ2-1; D gene uncertain. The CDR3 sequence is 13 residues long. V shed 2 bases and J shed 0 bases, with 2 bases lying between them. Per germline, CDR1 MRHNA and CDR2 SNTAGT. CDR3 protein: CASSDSSYNEQFF. The CDR3 DNA sequence: TGTGCCAGCAGTGACAGCTCCTACAATGAGCAGTTCTTC.

This clone was seen more than once but under ten times. V gene TRBV30 combines with J gene TRBJ1-1, with D possibly TRBD1 on 6 matching bases. CDR1 and CDR2 from the germline V gene are GTSNPN and SVGIG (reference sequence). There are 12 residues in the CDR3. V was shortened by 3 bases and J by 5 bases, with 10 bases between the two germline ends. The CDR3 DNA reads as TGTGCCTGGAGACGGGGGGCAACTGAAGCTTTCTTT. It encodes CAWRRGATEAFF.

In nucleotides, the CDR3 is TGTGCCAGCAGCGTAGACAGTAGCACAGATACGCAGTATTTT. Translation: CASSVDSSTDTQYF. The chain uses TRBV9 and TRBJ2-3, with no clear D. The V gene lost 0 bases and the J gene lost 0 bases, with 5 bases spanning the gap. The germline V gene has CDR1 SGDLS and CDR2 YYNGEE. The length of the CDR3 is 14 residues.

CDR3 DNA sequence: TGTGCCAGCAGGCTAGGGCGACAGGGTTCCTACGAGCAGTACTTC. Translating it yields CASRLGRQGSYEQYF. The chain combines TRBV28 with TRBJ2-7, with 7 positions matching TRBD1. With V trimmed by 6 bases and J by 1 base, 9 bases remained unmatched. Germline V gene data show CDR1 as MDHEN and CDR2 as SYDVKM. The CDR3 is 15 residues long.

The rearrangement joins TRBV5-1 to TRBJ2-5, with a possible D match to TRBD2 (6 bases). This CDR3 is built from 16 residues. Germline V gene data show CDR1 as SGHRS and CDR2 as YFSETQ. With 2 bases removed from V and 1 base from J, the gap between germline ends came to 15 bases. CDR3 in amino acids: CASSFSGGSGQETQYF. DNA of the CDR3: TGCGCCAGCAGCTTTAGCGGCGGGTCAGGCCAAGAGACCCAGTACTTC.

This chain joins TRBV18 and TRBJ2-1; the match to TRBD2 covers 10 bases. Germline CDR1 reads KGHSH; CDR2 reads LQKENI. Trimming took 5 bases from V and 4 from J; bases not matched to a gene: 5. The CDR3 has 15 residues. The CDR3 DNA is TGTGCCAGCTCATCAAGGACTAGCGGATACAATGAGCAGTTCTTC. This gives the protein CASSSRTSGYNEQFF.

This clone has just a few counts. The chain joins TRBV11-3 to TRBJ1-6; D not resolved. The CDR3 runs 13 residues. V was cut by 2 bases and J by 8 bases, with 7 bases left in between. Germline CDR1 and CDR2: SGHNT and YENEEA. The CDR3 is CASSLSGDSPLHF. CDR3 nucleotide sequence: TGTGCCAGCAGCTTATCAGGAGATTCACCCCTCCACTTT.

This clone was seen ten or more times. The V gene is TRBV5-1, the J gene TRBJ1-2; TRBD1 is a possible D gene (6 bases). CDR1 and CDR2 (germline): SGHRS, YFSETQ. The CDR3 is made up of 14 amino acids. Between the trimmed V and J ends, which lost 4 bases and 2 bases, there was a span of 12 bases. For the CDR3, the DNA is TGCGCCAGCAGCGTAGGTCAGGGGAACTATGGCTACACCTTC. Amino acid sequence: CASSVGQGNYGYTF.

The genes are TRBV4-2 and TRBJ2-3; 11 nucleotides line up with TRBD2. The CDR3 has 18 amino acids. From germline, CDR1 is LGHNA and CDR2 YNFKEQ. With 0 bases clipped from V and 1 base from J, the junction kept 6 bases outside the gene matches. This chain's CDR3 is CASSQDLTSGRGTDTQYF. The CDR3 DNA reads as TGTGCCAGCAGCCAAGATTTAACTAGCGGGAGAGGCACAGATACGCAGTATTTT.

The chain combines TRBV27 with TRBJ2-1; 11 positions agree with TRBD2. Germline V lookup: CDR1 MNHEY, CDR2 SMNVEV (reference sequence). Trimming took 2 bases from V and 0 from J; bases not matched to a gene: 6. The CDR3 spans 18 residues. In DNA form, the CDR3 reads TGTGCCAGCAGTTTAGTAGCGGGGGGGCATAGCTCCTACAATGAGCAGTTCTTC. Translated: CASSLVAGGHSSYNEQFF.

The CDR3 DNA reads TGTGCCAGTAGTGGACGGGACACCTACAATGAGCAGTTCTTC. This translates into CASSGRDTYNEQFF. This rearrangement joins TRBV19 to TRBJ2-1; possible D gene TRBD1, 6 bases. There are 14 residues in the CDR3. V gave up 5 bases and J gave up 2 bases, with 10 bases separating them. Germline CDR1 is LNHDA and CDR2 is SQIVND (reference sequence).

The chain is built from TRBV9 and TRBJ1-2, with D unclear. Trimming pared 3 bases from V and 4 bases from J, leaving 16 bases between. This CDR3 region has 15 residues. Germline V CDR1 and CDR2: SGDLS, YYNGEE. The DNA for the CDR3 is TGTGCCAGCAGCGGGATTATCGGCAGCACCTATGGCTACACCTTC. Residues: CASSGIIGSTYGYTF. The full variable domain, its missing parts supplied by reference TRBV9 and TRBJ1-2, is DSGVTQTPKHLITATGQRVTLRCSPRSGDLSVYWYQQSLDQGLQFLIQYYNGEERAKGNILERFSAQQFPDLHSELNLSSLELGDSALYFCASSGIIGSTYGYTFGSGTRLTVV.

This clone appeared a single time. The rearrangement uses TRBV6-6 and TRBJ1-2, with D tentatively TRBD1 (6 bases). Germline CDR1 MNHNY, CDR2 SVGAGI (reference sequence). The CDR3 is made up of 14 amino acids. V was shortened by 7 bases and J by 8 bases, with 20 bases between the two germline ends. The CDR3 region is CASTNRGHPGGYTF. DNA for the CDR3: TGTGCCAGCACCAACCGGGGACACCCTGGAGGCTACACCTTC.

V and J are TRBV5-4 and TRBJ2-5, with TRBD2 matching over 13 bases. The CDR3 covers 17 residues. V lost 4 bases, J lost 5 bases, and 11 bases stayed unmatched. CDR1 is SGHNT, CDR2 YYREEE, per germline (reference sequence). The CDR3 sequence: CASSGTSGGAYGETQYF. The DNA for the CDR3 is TGTGCCAGCAGCGGTACTAGCGGGGGGGCCTATGGGGAGACCCAGTACTTC.

This rearrangement joins TRBV6-1 to TRBJ1-1; weak D call: TRBD1 (5 bases). The V gene lost 5 bases and the J gene lost 7 bases, with 14 bases spanning the gap. There are 13 residues in the CDR3. Germline CDR1 reads MNHNS; CDR2 reads SASEGT. The CDR3 DNA follows: TGTGCCAGCAGTCTCCGGGACGGCTATGAAGCTTTCTTT. This encodes CASSLRDGYEAFF.

The V and J genes are TRBV18 and TRBJ1-2, with 7 bases lining up with TRBD1. This CDR3 has 14 residues. Unmatched junction bases numbered 7, after V lost 2 bases and J lost 7 bases. Germline V gene lookup returns CDR1 KGHSH and CDR2 LQKENI. The CDR3 coding sequence is TGTGCCAGCTCACCAAACAGGGGAGATCCTGGCTACACCTTC. Its translation is CASSPNRGDPGYTF.

This clone is medium-sized. The chain uses TRBV5-6 and TRBJ2-7; 7 bases match TRBD1. The length of the CDR3 is 16 residues. V lost 5 bases, J lost 5 bases, and 16 bases stayed unmatched. Per the germline V gene, CDR1 is SGHDT and CDR2 is YYEEEE. The CDR3 DNA follows: TGTGCCAGCAGATCCCAAGGGAAGGGGGCGTCCAACGAGCAGTACTTC. Translated: CASRSQGKGASNEQYF.

The rearrangement uses TRBV11-3 and TRBJ2-1, with 7 nucleotides matching TRBD1. With 4 bases clipped from V and 0 bases from J, the junction kept 3 bases outside the gene matches. Germline loops: CDR1 SGHNT, CDR2 YENEEA. The CDR3 is 15 residues long. The CDR3 DNA sequence: TGTGCCAGCAGCTGGGGACAGAGCTCCTACAATGAGCAGTTCTTC. Translated: CASSWGQSSYNEQFF.

The chain recombines TRBV23-1 with TRBJ2-7, with D hard to call. TRBV23-1 belongs to the ORF category, with a function that is uncertain. V was cut by 0 bases and J by 0 bases, with 15 bases left in between. This CDR3 has 17 residues. The CDR3: CASSQSRKFFYSYEQYF. The CDR3 region has the DNA TGCGCCAGCAGTCAATCGAGGAAGTTTTTTTACTCCTACGAGCAGTACTTC.

The rearrangement joins TRBV7-9 to TRBJ2-7; 11 bases agree with TRBD2. The V and J ends lost 3 bases and 7 bases, in that order; junction bases with no gene match: 8. This CDR3 spans 15 amino acids. Germline V gives CDR1 SEHNR, CDR2 FQNEAQ (reference sequence). The CDR3, as DNA: TGTGCCAGCAGCTTGCTACTAGCGGGAGCCGGTGAGCAGTACTTC. Translating gives CASSLLLAGAGEQYF.

The chain combines TRBV5-5 with TRBJ1-2; 9 positions match TRBD1. The CDR3 runs 15 residues. Germline assignment: CDR1 SGHKS and CDR2 YYEKEE (reference sequence). Trimming cost V 6 bases and J 4 bases; bases outside gene matches: 10. CDR3 residues: CASTDQRTGVYGYTF. In nucleotides, the CDR3 is TGTGCCAGCACCGACCAGAGGACAGGGGTCTATGGCTACACCTTC.

The V and J genes are TRBV7-2 and TRBJ2-7, with 9 positions matching TRBD2. The CDR3 loop spans 13 amino acids. Germline CDR1 and CDR2: SGHTA and FQGNSA. V was clipped by 3 bases and J by 6 bases; unmatched bases: 3. CDR3 loop: CASSLGLAAEQYF. The CDR3 DNA is TGTGCCAGCAGCTTGGGACTAGCCGCCGAGCAGTACTTC.

The CDR3 protein is CASSRAGTADRSGELFF. The CDR3 nucleotides read TGCGCCAGCAGCCGTGCCGGGACAGCAGATCGAAGCGGGGAGCTGTTTTTT. The genes are TRBV5-1 and TRBJ2-2; TRBD1 matches 7 bases. Germline CDR1 is SGHRS and CDR2 is YFSETQ. Trimming at V came to 4 bases and at J to 7 bases, leaving 16 bases not matched to a gene. The CDR3 consists of 17 residues.

The chain joins TRBV7-8 to TRBJ2-1; TRBD2 might be the D (7 bases). Looked up from germline, CDR1 is SGHVS and CDR2 is FQNEAQ. V dropped 5 bases and J dropped 6 bases, with 17 bases sitting between them. The CDR3 contains 15 residues. The CDR3 reads CASSPEGGPSNEQFF. In DNA, the CDR3 is TGTGCCAGCAGCCCGGAGGGGGGGCCGAGCAATGAGCAGTTCTTC.

The gene calls are TRBV2 and TRBJ1-1; 7 bases line up with TRBD1. Germline V gene lookup returns CDR1 SNHLY and CDR2 FYNNEI. V lost 7 bases and J lost 1; bases outside the gene matches: 6. This CDR3 comprises 14 residues. In nucleotides, the CDR3 is TGTGCCAGCAATATCCAGGGGGGGAACACTGAAGCTTTCTTT. Translation gives CASNIQGGNTEAFF.